This is a list of T cell receptor beta chains from one sample in a study of neurological immune-mediated disorders. TCRdb re-analysed the 5' RACE reads in MiXCR, keeping a single row per CDR3 protein. The sample consists of just over 95,000 distinct CDR3 sequences, 3% to 4.5% of them appearing once. The material sequenced was PBMCs. The source of these receptors is a young woman with multiple sclerosis. Each CDR3 is given with its conserved first and last residue. The D gene is left open where the match is weak. Not every row has a clone size; where given, it reads once, few, many or a size class.

d_call	v_call	j_call	clone_size	cdr3_nt	cdr3_aa
.	TRBV7-2	TRBJ2-3	many	TGTGCCAGCAGCTTATCTCCGTGGGGCACAGATACGCAGTATTTT	CASSLSPWGTDTQYF
.	TRBV5-1	TRBJ2-3	many	TGCGCCAGCAGCTCTGGATCGGATACGCAGTATTTT	CASSSGSDTQYF
TRBD1	TRBV10-2	TRBJ1-2	.	TGCGCCAGCAGTTCTGGGACAGATATTTCATACCGTGGCTACACCTTC	CASSSGTDISYRGYTF
TRBD2	TRBV7-9	TRBJ2-1	many	TGTGCCAGCGGACCGACTAGCGGGAAAGGATATGAGCAGTTCTTC	CASGPTSGKGYEQFF
.	TRBV2	TRBJ1-2	few	TGTGCCAGCAGGCCGAACGTCGATGGCTACACCTTC	CASRPNVDGYTF
.	TRBV12-3/TRBV12-4	TRBJ2-6	many	TGTGCCAGCAGCCCCCACTCTGGGGCCAACGTCCTGACTTTC	CASSPHSGANVLTF
TRBD1	TRBV5-1	TRBJ2-3	many	TGCGCCAGCAGCAGAAACGACAGGGGGCGCCCAGATACGCAGTATTTT	CASSRNDRGRPDTQYF
TRBD1	TRBV9	TRBJ2-6	many	TGTGCCAGCAGCTCCCGGGACAGGGTTTTCTCTGGGGCCAACGTCCTGACTTTC	CASSSRDRVFSGANVLTF
TRBD2	TRBV24-1	TRBJ2-1	.	TGTGCCACCAGTGAGGGACTAGCGGGGCCCAATGAGCAGTTCTTC	CATSEGLAGPNEQFF
.	TRBV7-9	TRBJ1-2	many	TGTGCCAGCAGCCCGGGGGGGGACTATGGCTACACCTTC	CASSPGGDYGYTF
TRBD2	TRBV7-2	TRBJ2-1	many	TGTGCCAGCTTTAGCGGGGGGGGTAGCTCCTACAATGAGCAGTTCTTC	CASFSGGGSSYNEQFF
.	TRBV5-6	TRBJ1-2	many	TGTGCCAGCAGCTTGTTCCCGAAACCCTTCTATGGCTACACCTTC	CASSLFPKPFYGYTF
TRBD1	TRBV5-1	TRBJ2-3	few	TGCGCCAACAGCTCGGAAGGCTTAGGGACAGCAGTAAACACCCCAAATACGCAGTATTTT	CANSSEGLGTAVNTPNTQYF
TRBD2	TRBV20-1	TRBJ2-3	many	TGCAGTGGGAGCGGGAGCGGACACACAGATACGCAGTATTTT	CSGSGSGHTDTQYF
TRBD2	TRBV4-1	TRBJ2-5	many	TGCGCCAGCAGCCAAGAACTAGCGGAGGGGGAGACCCAGTACTTC	CASSQELAEGETQYF
.	TRBV28	TRBJ1-6	many	TGTGCCAGCAGTTTCGACCATTTTAGGACCTTT	CASSFDHFRTF
TRBD1	TRBV28	TRBJ2-1	many	TGTGCCAGCAGTCCACCTGAGGGACAGGGGATTAAGCAGTTCTTC	CASSPPEGQGIKQFF
.	TRBV5-6	TRBJ1-6	many	TGTGCCAGCAGCTTGGCCGTCTCCTGGGATTCACCCCTCCACTTT	CASSLAVSWDSPLHF
.	TRBV2	TRBJ2-4	many	TGTGCCAGCAGTGAATTATGGAAAAACATTCAGTACTTC	CASSELWKNIQYF
.	TRBV6-5	TRBJ2-2	many	TGTGCCAGCAGTTATTCCGAGACCCACACCGGGGAGCTGTTTTTT	CASSYSETHTGELFF
.	TRBV5-1	TRBJ2-5	many	TGCGCCAGCAGCACCCTGGGGGGCAGCCAAGAGACCCAGTACTTC	CASSTLGGSQETQYF
TRBD1	TRBV6-1	TRBJ2-1	many	TGTGCCAGCAGTGATGATTCAGGGGGATACAATGAGCAGTTCTTC	CASSDDSGGYNEQFF
TRBD1	TRBV6-6	TRBJ2-7	few	TGTGCCAGCAGTTACGAGGGACAGGGTTACGAGCAGTACTTC	CASSYEGQGYEQYF